The text below deals with one TCR beta chain. The antigen remains undetermined. The sample is drawn from a study of shared clonotypes between healthy human individuals. Produced via immunoSEQ multiplex PCR; TCRdb's table is partial and in-frame only. This sample has hundreds of thousands of clones; 95% to 97% occur once, and the top ten carry 0.06%. This CDR3 has 16 amino acids. The ends lost 0 bases at V and 3 bases at J; junction bases unmatched: 6. Caucasian adults living in Nashville, Tennessee, provided all samples. It was into CD45RA+ naive and CD45RA-negative memory subsets that the CD4+ cells were split. Study-wide points: Among donors, clonotype sharing was expected to be affected by sequencing depth. Some clonotypes were shared by all four sorted-subset donors, while others were not shared. The non-shared ones had lower generation probabilities than the shared ones.

The genes are TRBV6-7 and TRBJ2-7, with 9 bases that match TRBD2. TRBV6-7 is filed as an ORF, its function uncertain. This TCR was sampled from a young woman in good health. The sequencing sample was made of naive CD4+ T cells sorted from blood. Noted subset: CD45RA+ positively selected. The CDR3 DNA is TGTGCCAGCAGTTACTCGAGAGGGCGGGAGGGCTACGAGCAGTACTTC. This gives the protein CASSYSRGREGYEQYF.